The 32 T cell receptor beta chains below were found in one sample sequenced in a study of blood T cell repertoires in COVID-19. Libraries were prepared by immunoSEQ multiplex PCR; TCRdb keeps only in-frame clonotypes and omits some of them. The data show tens of thousands of clones, with around 82% seen just once and roughly 4.8% held by the top ten. Sequencing input: peripheral blood. The source of these receptors is a human donor in a cohort sampled during active COVID-19.

The genes are TRBV10-3 and TRBJ1-4; 7 nucleotides align to TRBD1. V lost 6 bases, J lost 12 bases, and 16 bases stayed unmatched. In germline, CDR1 is ENHRY, CDR2 SYGVKD. The CDR3 totals 15 residues. CDR3 in DNA: TGTGCCATCAGCAGCTACGGGACAGAGGGCTCTGAACTGTTTTTT. It translates to CAISSYGTEGSELFF.

The genes are TRBV11-2 and TRBJ2-5; tentatively, D is TRBD2 (6 bases). Per the germline V gene, CDR1 is SGHAT and CDR2 is FQNNGV. The CDR3 covers 16 residues. Trimming took off 4 bases at V and 4 bases at J, with 19 bases between the two ends. DNA for the CDR3: TGTGCCAGCAGCTCACGGGACTTCGACAGAGGAGAGACCCAGTACTTC. Translation gives CASSSRDFDRGETQYF. The full variable domain, with the rest looked up from reference TRBV11-2 and TRBJ2-5, is EAGVAQSPRYKIIEKRQSVAFWCNPISGHATLYWYQQILGQGPKLLIQFQNNGVVDDSQLPKDRFSAERLKGVDSTLKIQPAKLEDSAVYLCASSSRDFDRGETQYFGPGTRLLVL.

This rearrangement joins TRBV6-5 to TRBJ1-1; D gene uncertain. V lost 6 bases and J lost 1, with 9 bases in between. Germline V gene sequence: CDR1 MNHEY, CDR2 SVGAGI. The CDR3 has 13 amino acids. The CDR3 coding sequence is TGTGCCAGCAGGGTAGCGCAGAACACTGAAGCTTTCTTT. Amino acids: CASRVAQNTEAFF.

This chain joins TRBV14 and TRBJ1-6; TRBD1 is a possible D gene (6 bases). Trimming stripped 3 bases from V and 0 bases from J, with 12 bases between. The CDR3 totals 17 residues. Germline CDR1 is SGHDN and CDR2 is FVKESK. CDR3 protein: CASSHTGISSYNSPLHF. In DNA form, the CDR3 reads TGTGCCAGCAGCCATACAGGGATAAGCTCCTATAATTCACCCCTCCACTTT. The full variable domain, its missing parts supplied by reference TRBV14 and TRBJ1-6, is EAGVTQFPSHSVIEKGQTVTLRCDPISGHDNLYWYRRVMGKEIKFLLHFVKESKQDESGMPNNRFLAERTGGTYSTLKVQPAELEDSGVYFCASSHTGISSYNSPLHFGNGTRLTVT.

The chain carries TRBV7-9 and TRBJ2-5; 8 nucleotides agree with TRBD1. Germline CDR1 and CDR2: SEHNR and FQNEAQ (reference sequence). This CDR3 has 16 residues. Trimming removed 5 bases from V and 5 bases from J; junction bases left unmatched: 13. The CDR3 DNA reads TGTGCCAGCAGCCTACCTCAGGGGGCTGGGAGGGAGACCCAGTACTTC. This encodes CASSLPQGAGRETQYF.

The rearrangement joins TRBV15 to TRBJ2-1; D gene ambiguous. V shed 0 bases and J shed 9 bases, with 12 bases lying between them. The CDR3 consists of 14 residues. Germline CDR1 is LNHNV and CDR2 is YYDKDF (reference sequence). CDR3: CATSRDRIRVEQFF. CDR3 nucleotide sequence: TGTGCCACCAGCAGAGATCGTATACGGGTTGAGCAGTTCTTC.

This rearrangement joins TRBV10-3 to TRBJ1-6; D is possibly TRBD1 (6 bases). This CDR3 has 13 residues. Trimming shortened V by 7 bases and J by 7 bases, and 11 bases separated the two germline ends. CDR1 and CDR2 from the germline V gene are ENHRY and SYGVKD. This chain's CDR3 is CAITRQENSPLHF. DNA for the CDR3: TGTGCCATCACCAGACAGGAGAATTCACCCCTCCACTTT.

The genes are TRBV6-6 and TRBJ2-5, with D perhaps given as TRBD1 or TRBD2 (5 bases each). The CDR3 runs 12 residues. Trimming took off 5 bases at V and 5 bases at J, with 9 bases between the two ends. CDR1 and CDR2 (germline): MNHNY, SVGAGI (reference sequence). In DNA form, the CDR3 reads TGTGCCAGCAGTCAGGGCGGGGAGACCCAGTACTTC. Encoded protein: CASSQGGETQYF.

V and J are TRBV10-3 and TRBJ1-1; possibly TRBD1 for D (6 bases). V was shortened by 2 bases and J by 5 bases, with 6 bases between the two germline ends. Germline V CDR1 and CDR2: ENHRY, SYGVKD. This CDR3 has 12 residues. CDR3 sequence (DNA): TGTGCCATCAGTGAGGGACAGACTGAAGCTTTCTTT. Protein sequence: CAISEGQTEAFF.

J is TRBJ2-2 and V is TRBV24-1, with TRBD1 as a possible D gene (6 bases). CDR1 is KGHDR and CDR2 is SFDVKD in the germline V gene. Trimming took 2 bases from V and 0 from J, leaving 9 bases between them. The CDR3 length is 16 residues. This CDR3 is CATSDSRGPNTGELFF. CDR3 in DNA: TGTGCCACCAGTGATTCCAGGGGCCCGAACACCGGGGAGCTGTTTTTT.

This clone was seen just once. The rearrangement uses TRBV3-1 (or the pseudogene TRBV3-2) and TRBJ2-2, with 9 bases that match TRBD1. The germline V gene encodes CDR1 LGHDT and CDR2 YNNKEL (reference sequence). This CDR3 region has 17 residues. V lost 0 bases to trimming and J lost 4 bases; unmatched junction nucleotides: 6. CDR3 coding DNA: TGTGCCAGCAGCCAAGATCGGGGACAGGGTCGCACCGGGGAGCTGTTTTTT. Amino acid sequence: CASSQDRGQGRTGELFF.

J is TRBJ1-6 and V is TRBV10-1, with D perhaps TRBD1 (6 bases). The CDR3 is 14 residues long. V was trimmed by 5 bases and J by 7 bases, leaving 12 bases between them. Germline V gene sequence: CDR1 WNHNN, CDR2 SYGVQD (reference sequence). CDR3 DNA: TGCGCCAGCAGTTATGGACAGAAAAATTCACCCCTCCACTTT. Its translation is CASSYGQKNSPLHF.

The V gene is TRBV18, the J gene TRBJ1-3; D not resolved. V was shortened by 2 bases and J by 6 bases, with 11 bases between the two germline ends. The CDR3 is made up of 14 amino acids. Germline V gene sequence: CDR1 KGHSH, CDR2 LQKENI. The CDR3 DNA is TGTGCCAGCTCACCAGACTGGAATCAAAACACCATATATTTT. Translation: CASSPDWNQNTIYF.

This chain joins TRBV6-5 and TRBJ2-7, with a weak D call TRBD2 (5 bases). The germline V gene encodes CDR1 MNHEY and CDR2 SVGAGI. This CDR3 contains 11 residues. With 6 bases removed from V and 6 bases from J, the gap between germline ends came to 9 bases. The CDR3 DNA is TGTGCCAGCAGCCAACGGGGCGAGCAGTACTTC. Amino acid sequence: CASSQRGEQYF.

This chain uses TRBV11-2 with TRBJ2-7; weak D call: TRBD2 (5 bases). Germline V CDR1 and CDR2: SGHAT, FQNNGV. The CDR3 totals 13 residues. V was trimmed by 5 bases and J by 5 bases, leaving 13 bases between them. The CDR3 is CASSRPWRDEQYF. The CDR3 DNA reads TGTGCCAGCAGCCGTCCGTGGCGGGACGAGCAGTACTTC. Full variable domain (rest looked up from reference TRBV11-2 and TRBJ2-7): EAGVAQSPRYKIIEKRQSVAFWCNPISGHATLYWYQQILGQGPKLLIQFQNNGVVDDSQLPKDRFSAERLKGVDSTLKIQPAKLEDSAVYLCASSRPWRDEQYFGPGTRLTVT.

CDR3 region: CASSSSGGLYNEQFF. The CDR3 region has the DNA TGTGCCAGCAGCTCGTCAGGGGGGCTATACAATGAGCAGTTCTTC. The chain employs TRBV11-2 and TRBJ2-1, with D perhaps TRBD1 (7 bases). V lost 4 bases, J lost 4 bases, and 14 bases lay in between. Germline CDR1 and CDR2: SGHAT and FQNNGV. This CDR3 has 15 amino acids.

CDR3 nucleotides: TGTGCCAGCAGCCAGGGGGCAAACGTGGTTGGCTACACCTTC. Translated: CASSQGANVVGYTF. The chain uses TRBV7-3 and TRBJ1-2; 8 nucleotides agree with TRBD1. Per germline, CDR1 SGHTA and CDR2 FQGTGA. The CDR3 is 14 amino acids. V shed 5 bases, J shed 7 bases, and the junction held 9 bases outside the gene matches.

The gene calls are TRBV30 and TRBJ1-2; 12 bases fit TRBD1. Trimming at V came to 8 bases and at J to 6 bases, leaving 16 bases not matched to a gene. This CDR3 is 16 amino acids long. Germline CDR1 GTSNPN, CDR2 SVGIG (reference sequence). CDR3 amino acids: CALKPYGTGGADGYTF. DNA of the CDR3: TGTGCCCTAAAACCCTACGGGACAGGGGGCGCGGATGGCTACACCTTC.

The V gene is TRBV19, the J gene TRBJ1-1; D is uncertain. This CDR3 spans 13 amino acids. Germline V lookup: CDR1 LNHDA, CDR2 SQIVND (reference sequence). The V end lost 3 bases, the J end lost 5 bases, and 10 bases lay between the germline ends. The CDR3 DNA sequence: TGTGCCAGTAGTATGAGCTTTGGTACTGAAGCTTTCTTT. Protein sequence: CASSMSFGTEAFF.

The J gene is TRBJ1-3, the V gene TRBV5-1; TRBD1 is a possible D gene (6 bases). CDR3 length: 15 amino acids. Trimming removed 2 bases from V and 0 bases from J, with 9 bases in between. The germline gives CDR1 SGHRS, CDR2 YFSETQ. CDR3 amino acids: CASSFDRTSGNTIYF. CDR3 DNA sequence: TGCGCCAGCAGCTTCGACAGGACCTCTGGAAACACCATATATTTT.

The chain joins TRBV27 to TRBJ1-1, with D perhaps TRBD1 (6 bases). There are 13 residues in the CDR3. V was trimmed by 8 bases and J by 9 bases, leaving 19 bases between them. Germline CDR1 reads MNHEY; CDR2 reads SMNVEV (reference sequence). Written as DNA, the CDR3 is TGTGCCAGCTGTCGAACCCCAGGGGACAAAGCTTTCTTT. This codes for CASCRTPGDKAFF.

The chain employs TRBV23-1 and TRBJ1-1, with D tentatively TRBD1 (6 bases). TRBV23-1 is known as an ORF, though its function is uncertain. Trimming took off 8 bases at V and 7 bases at J, with 14 bases between the two ends. This CDR3 is built from 12 residues. The CDR3 here is CASVLGADEAFF. The CDR3 region has the DNA TGCGCCAGCGTCCTGGGGGCTGATGAAGCTTTCTTT.

J is TRBJ2-1 and V is TRBV20-1, with TRBD1 matching 9 bases. Germline trimming cut 3 bases from V and 8 bases from J; bases unmatched to any gene: 11. The V gene's germline CDR1 is DFQATT and CDR2 SNEGSKA (reference sequence). The CDR3 is 15 residues long. CDR3 region: CSASRNTGGLDEQFF. The CDR3 nucleotides are TGCAGTGCTAGTCGAAACACAGGGGGCCTCGATGAGCAGTTCTTC.

This clone showed up just once. V and J are TRBV19 and TRBJ2-2; TRBD1 is a possible D gene (5 bases). V lost 2 bases, J lost 4 bases, and 23 bases lay in between. There are 19 residues in the CDR3. Per the germline V gene, CDR1 is LNHDA and CDR2 is SQIVND (reference sequence). The CDR3 region has the DNA TGTGCCAGTAGTATACCTCAAGGGTGGGGCACTCCCTCCACCGGGGAGCTGTTTTTT. This gives the protein CASSIPQGWGTPSTGELFF.

This clone showed up just once. This chain joins TRBV6-1 and TRBJ2-7; tentative D call: TRBD2 (5 bases). CDR3 length: 12 amino acids. V dropped 1 base and J dropped 4 bases, with 5 bases sitting between them. From germline, CDR1 is MNHNS and CDR2 SASEGT. CDR3 sequence reads: CASSEGGYEQYF. The DNA of the CDR3 is TGTGCCAGCAGTGAAGGCGGGTACGAGCAGTACTTC.

This sequence joins TRBV5-1 and TRBJ2-2; TRBD1 matches 10 bases. The CDR3 is made up of 17 amino acids. The germline V gene encodes CDR1 SGHRS and CDR2 YFSETQ. The V and J ends lost 3 bases and 7 bases, in that order; junction bases with no gene match: 12. CDR3 sequence reads: CASSSPLSGQGLGELFF. In DNA, the CDR3 is TGCGCCAGCAGCTCGCCACTCTCGGGACAGGGGCTCGGGGAGCTGTTTTTT.

The chain recombines TRBV11-3 with TRBJ1-2; tentative D call: TRBD1 (6 bases). The CDR3 covers 20 residues. Germline V gives CDR1 SGHNT, CDR2 YENEEA. V gave up 0 bases and J gave up 4 bases, with 27 bases separating them. DNA of the CDR3: TGTGCCAGCAGCTTAGACCCCGGACGGCCGGGGGGGGCCTCCTCCTATGGCTACACCTTC. Translating it yields CASSLDPGRPGGASSYGYTF.

This clone is medium-sized in the sample. CDR3 in DNA: TGTGCCAGTAGGAAGGACAGGGAAGGAACCGGGGAGCTGTTTTTT. Its protein product is CASRKDREGTGELFF. V usage is TRBV19 and J usage is TRBJ2-2, with 8 bases fitting TRBD1. The V segment lost 6 bases and the J segment 5 bases; nucleotides outside the gene matches: 8. Germline CDR1 and CDR2: LNHDA and SQIVND (reference sequence). The CDR3 sequence is 15 residues long.

This rearrangement joins TRBV12-3 or TRBV12-4 to TRBJ1-1; no reliable D call. V lost 4 bases to trimming and J lost 1 base, with 7 bases between them. The CDR3 length is 13 residues. The CDR3 loop is CASSSTTNTEAFF. Written as DNA, the CDR3 is TGTGCCAGCAGTTCTACTACGAACACTGAAGCTTTCTTT.

V and J are TRBV7-9 and TRBJ2-2; D is unresolved. This CDR3 spans 13 amino acids. Germline CDR1 is SEHNR and CDR2 is FQNEAQ (reference sequence). Deletions cut 8 bases from V and 6 bases from J, with 13 bases between. The CDR3 protein is CASHQEFAGELFF. The DNA of the CDR3 is TGTGCCAGCCACCAGGAATTCGCCGGGGAGCTGTTTTTT.

The chain has TRBV3-1 (or the pseudogene TRBV3-2) and TRBJ1-2; 7 positions agree with TRBD1. Germline V gene lookup returns CDR1 LGHDT and CDR2 YNNKEL (reference sequence). With 4 bases clipped from V and 7 bases from J, the junction kept 15 bases outside the gene matches. The CDR3 covers 16 residues. CDR3 DNA: TGTGCCAGCAGCCTTACTGACAGGGTGAGGTCGGGTGGCTACACCTTC. Translated: CASSLTDRVRSGGYTF.

This clone has only a few counts. The V call is TRBV7-9, the J call TRBJ2-5, with 7 bases fitting TRBD2. Germline values: CDR1 SEHNR, CDR2 FQNEAQ (reference sequence). Trimming took 8 bases from V and 2 from J; bases not matched to a gene: 2. The length of the CDR3 is 12 residues. CDR3: CASASGQETQYF. The CDR3 coding sequence is TGTGCCAGCGCTAGCGGTCAAGAGACCCAGTACTTC.